This TCR beta chain derives from a study of technical replicates of blood from a handful of donors. Germline CDR1 and CDR2: ENHRY and SYGVKD. CDR3 length: 15 residues. V was cut by 4 bases and J by 0 bases, with 12 bases left in between. The protocol was immunoSEQ multiplex PCR, while the TCRdb copy is restricted to in-frame clones and leaves out a portion. This sample has tens of thousands of clones, with roughly 91% found just once. The sequence was collected from a human donor in good health. The gene calls are TRBV10-3 and TRBJ1-2; tentative D call: TRBD1 (5 bases). The specimen was T cells isolated from PBMCs. Here the CDR3 reads CAISGGVLANYGYTF. CDR3 nucleotides: TGTGCCATCAGTGGGGGGGTCTTAGCTAACTATGGCTACACCTTC.